This T cell receptor beta chain was recovered during a study of T cell repertoires in cytomegalovirus infection. Study-level information: Public TCR beta signature analysis indicated the presence of both CMV infection and matching HLA type. Study results and limitations: HLA-C-restricted CMV-specific TCR beta clonotypes prevailed in the ex vivo response. Totalled public TCR beta family frequency picked out people who carried CMV plus the relevant HLA.

Germline CDR1 SGHDT, CDR2 YYEEEE. The CDR3 contains 12 residues. The germline V and J ends were trimmed by 0 bases and 7 bases, with 4 bases remaining between them. One entry per CDR3 protein, called by TCRdb with MiXCR from the reads. The sample consists of 250,000 or so distinct CDR3 sequences, over 15% of them appearing once. There are many counts of this clonotype. Its antigen is still unknown. This TCR was sampled from a human donor in good health (CMV status not recorded). Some clones in this sample may be carry-over from other donors' samples. V usage is TRBV5-6 and J usage is TRBJ2-2; D is undetermined. Sequencing used CD8+ T cells from PBMCs. CDR3 protein: CASSLVIGELFF. The CDR3 DNA reads TGTGCCAGCAGCTTGGTAATCGGGGAGCTGTTTTTT.